This T cell receptor (beta chain) was found in a study of T cells in Graves' hyperthyroidism and ophthalmopathy. Amplification of TCR beta CDR3 regions was performed using RNA transcripts as template. Primed by the HTBI set, a first-round RT-PCR was run on the TCR CDR3. TCRdb analysed the multiplex PCR reads with MiXCR anew, one entry per CDR3 protein. The sample contains roughly 530,000 distinct CDR3 sequences, roughly a sixth of which appear only once. V was trimmed by 7 bases and J by 4 bases, leaving 17 bases between them. Germline CDR1 is SQVTM and CDR2 is ANQGSEA. This CDR3 comprises 13 residues.

This chain connects TRBV29-1 to TRBJ2-7, with D possibly called TRBD1 or TRBD2 (6 bases each). The sequencing input was blood. The clonotype was recovered from a woman between 18 and 29 years old with Graves' ophthalmopathy. Here the CDR3 reads CSAEGGTDYEQYF. Here the CDR3 DNA reads TGCAGCGCCGAAGGGGGGACGGATTACGAGCAGTACTTC.